This TCR beta chain was retrieved from a study of blood T cell repertoires in COVID-19. About the study: The analysed material was cDNA or gDNA that came from T cells, B-cell-depleted T cells, or PBMCs.

Original handling: From reference gene primer amplification, estimates of nucleated cell counts were derived. The repertoire was sequenced with immunoSEQ multiplex PCR; TCRdb's copy has only in-frame clones and lacks some. Clone size and V and J calls were adopted from that table, with D and trimming inferred from the DNA. Among over 90,000 clones listed, approximately 87% were seen once. In this sample, this clone turned up a few times. With V trimmed by 6 bases and J by 5 bases, 9 bases remained unmatched. The CDR3 extends over 13 amino acids. The germline gives CDR1 SQVTM, CDR2 ANQGSEA. This TCR derives from a human donor in a cohort sampled during active COVID-19. This rearrangement joins TRBV29-1 to TRBJ1-1; 7 positions agree with TRBD1. Material: peripheral blood. CDR3 nucleotide sequence: TGCAGCGTCAAACAGGGGTCGAGGACTGAAGCTTTCTTT. As protein: CSVKQGSRTEAFF.